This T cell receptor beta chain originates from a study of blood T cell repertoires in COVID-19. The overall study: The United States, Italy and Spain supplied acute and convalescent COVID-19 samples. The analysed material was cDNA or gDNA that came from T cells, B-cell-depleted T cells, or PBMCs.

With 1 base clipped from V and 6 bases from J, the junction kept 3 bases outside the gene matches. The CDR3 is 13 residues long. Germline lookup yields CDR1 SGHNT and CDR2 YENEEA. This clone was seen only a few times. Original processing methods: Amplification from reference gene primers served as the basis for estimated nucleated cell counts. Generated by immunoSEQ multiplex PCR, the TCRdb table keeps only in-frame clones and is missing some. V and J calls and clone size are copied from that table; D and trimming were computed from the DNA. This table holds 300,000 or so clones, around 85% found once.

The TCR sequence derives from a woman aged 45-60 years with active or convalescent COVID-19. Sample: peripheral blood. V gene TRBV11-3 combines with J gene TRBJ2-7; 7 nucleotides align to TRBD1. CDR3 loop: CASSLAPGGEQYF. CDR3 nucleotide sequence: TGTGCCAGCAGCTTAGCCCCAGGGGGCGAGCAGTACTTC.